This TCR beta chain emerged from a study of Ad26.COV2.S vaccination and SARS-CoV-2 variants (dated by TCRdb to about 2021). About the study as a whole: TCRbeta repertoire sequencing was used to assess the specificity and breadth of SARS-CoV-2-reactive T cell receptors after Ad26.COV2.S vaccination. The TCR-sequenced set comprised approximately 30 samples: some 20 Ad26.COV2.S vaccine recipients, 5 placebo recipients and 8 SARS-CoV-2 convalescent individuals.

The label giving this sample's time point can be read as: individuals recovered from natural SARS-CoV-2 infection. Broad study findings and their caveats: According to the authors, total T cell responses may have been underestimated by the TCR breadth and depth analyses. Comparable non-spike TCR breadth was observed between vaccine and placebo recipients, consistent with only spike being contained in the vaccine. Compared with placebo recipients, Ad26.COV2.S recipients showed higher spike-specific TCR breadth (P = 0.0014). After vaccination, spike-specific CD8+ and CD4+ T cell responses were reported to show substantial breadth.

The immunoSEQ Assay was used to sequence TCRbeta CDR3 regions. After extraction, genomic DNA underwent amplification by bias-controlled multiplex PCR, followed by high-throughput sequencing. Regarding the original processing steps: Collapsing and filtering of sequences were performed to quantify the absolute abundance of each unique TCRbeta CDR3 region. T cell fraction was estimated by normalizing TCRbeta template counts to usable DNA, with usable DNA measured through amplification of reference genes found in all nucleated cells. Repertoire TCRs were annotated as SARS-CoV-2-specific when V gene, CDR3 amino acid sequence and J gene were exactly matched to a known reactive TCR set. The reference SARS-CoV-2 TCR set was derived from MIRA and filtered for enrichment in COVID-19-positive ImmuneCODE repertoires, a step that removed public or cross-reactive TCRs. Using the MIRA antigens, annotated TCRs were further analysed by specific ORF or by position within an ORF. Depth was the summed frequency of annotated unique rearrangements, while breadth was defined as annotated unique rearrangements over total unique productive rearrangements. Group comparisons of TCR breadth used two-sided Wilcoxon rank-sum tests. Held by TCRdb, this immuneACCESS table contains in-frame sequences only and omits some clones. Under half of the omission traces to an unresolved V gene where checked; the cause of the rest is unknown. D and trimming come from the DNA, and the V and J calls and clone size come from that table. Counted in this sample were hundreds of thousands of clones; around 92% of them appeared once. The ten largest clonotypes hold around 4% of the sample.

Concerning this clone itself: Its antigen is currently not known. The record has no base qualities; no much larger clone is one base away.

The CDR3 goes from the cysteine to the phenylalanine over 16 residues. Of all the DNA, just the CDR3 is kept, 48 bases in frame from base 1. CDR1 and CDR2 were assigned from the germline V gene as SGDLS and YYNGEE. Trimming accounts for 3 bases at V and 5 bases at J, while the number of junction bases matched to no gene is 8. Sequenced here: peripheral blood, sampled after recovery from COVID-19. The sequence links TRBV9 to TRBJ2-3; TRBD1 lines up with 11 middle nucleotides. The clonotype originates from a human donor who had recovered from COVID-19. The CDR3 reads CASSETGTGGGDTQYF. In nucleotide form, the sequence is TGTGCCAGCAGCGAAACCGGGACAGGGGGAGGAGATACGCAGTATTTT.